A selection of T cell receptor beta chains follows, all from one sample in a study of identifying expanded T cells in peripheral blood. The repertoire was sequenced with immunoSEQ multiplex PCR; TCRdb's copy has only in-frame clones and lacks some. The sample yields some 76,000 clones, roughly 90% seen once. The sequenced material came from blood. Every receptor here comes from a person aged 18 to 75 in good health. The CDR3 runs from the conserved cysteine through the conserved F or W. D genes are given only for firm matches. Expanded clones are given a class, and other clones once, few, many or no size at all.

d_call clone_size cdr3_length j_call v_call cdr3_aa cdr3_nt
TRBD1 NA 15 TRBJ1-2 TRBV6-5 CASSRIDRGLNGYTF TGTGCCAGCAGCCGGATCGACAGGGGGCTTAATGGCTACACCTTC
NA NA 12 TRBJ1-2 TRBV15 CATSRDLGGYTF TGTGCCACCAGCAGAGATCTGGGTGGCTACACCTTC
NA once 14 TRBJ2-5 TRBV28 CASSFIGEEETQYF TGTGCCAGCAGTTTTATAGGGGAGGAAGAGACCCAGTACTTC
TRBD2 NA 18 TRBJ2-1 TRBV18 CASSSLTSGRGSYNEQFF TGTGCCAGCTCATCATTGACTAGCGGGAGGGGGTCCTACAATGAGCAGTTCTTC
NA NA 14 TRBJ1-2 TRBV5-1 CASSVDRSNYGYTF TGCGCCAGCAGCGTGGACCGCTCTAACTATGGCTACACCTTC
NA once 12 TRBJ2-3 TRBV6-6 CASSYVSDTQYF TGTGCCAGCAGTTACGTGTCAGATACGCAGTATTTT
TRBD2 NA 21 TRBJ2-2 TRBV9 CASSVIWSGTSGMRVPGELFF TGTGCCAGCAGCGTTATATGGAGCGGGACTAGCGGGATGAGAGTACCCGGGGAGCTGTTTTTT
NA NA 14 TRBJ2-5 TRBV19 CASSSRDKQETQYF TGTGCCAGTAGTAGCCGGGACAAACAAGAGACCCAGTACTTC
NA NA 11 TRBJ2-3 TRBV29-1 CSVDRADTQYF TGCAGCGTTGACAGGGCGGATACGCAGTATTTT
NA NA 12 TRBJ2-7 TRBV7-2 CASSLDSHEQYF TGTGCCAGCAGCCTCGACAGTCACGAGCAGTACTTC
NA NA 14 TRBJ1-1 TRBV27 CASTPSDMNTEAFF TGTGCCAGCACCCCCTCGGACATGAACACTGAAGCTTTCTTT
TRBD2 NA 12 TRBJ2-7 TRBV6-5 CASSGTSDEQYF TGTGCCAGCAGCGGGACTAGCGATGAGCAGTACTTC
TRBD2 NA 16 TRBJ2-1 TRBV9 CASSLGASGAYNEQFF TGTGCCAGCAGCCTCGGAGCTAGCGGGGCGTACAATGAGCAGTTCTTC
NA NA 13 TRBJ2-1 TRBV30 CAWRARSRNEQFF TGTGCCTGGAGGGCCCGAAGCAGGAATGAGCAGTTCTTC
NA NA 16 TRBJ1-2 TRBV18 CASSPVRRSSNYGYTF TGTGCCAGCTCACCCGTCCGGCGGTCCAGCAACTATGGCTACACCTTC
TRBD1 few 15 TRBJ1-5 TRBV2 CASSPTGLSNQPQHF TGTGCCAGCAGTCCGACAGGGCTAAGCAATCAGCCCCAGCATTTT
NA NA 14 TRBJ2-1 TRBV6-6 CASSYSSRVDEQFF TGTGCCAGCAGTTACTCATCCAGGGTCGATGAGCAGTTCTTC
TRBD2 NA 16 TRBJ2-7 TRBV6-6 CASSSSGTSGAYEQYF TGTGCCAGCAGTTCATCAGGGACTAGCGGGGCCTACGAGCAGTACTTC
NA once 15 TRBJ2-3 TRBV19 CASSSWTESTDTQYF TGTGCCAGTAGTTCCTGGACAGAGAGCACAGATACGCAGTATTTT
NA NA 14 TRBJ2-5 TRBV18 CASSPSLQRETQYF TGTGCCAGCTCACCGAGTCTGCAGCGGGAGACCCAGTACTTC
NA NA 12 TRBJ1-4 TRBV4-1 CASSRGGEKLFF TGCGCCAGCAGCCGGGGGGGAGAAAAACTGTTTTTT
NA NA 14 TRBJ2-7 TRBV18 CASSETRDSYEQYF TGTGCCAGCTCAGAGACTAGGGACTCCTACGAGCAGTACTTC
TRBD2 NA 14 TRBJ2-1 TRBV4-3 CASSQAPSGGEQFF TGCGCCAGCAGCCAAGCCCCTAGCGGGGGTGAGCAGTTCTTC
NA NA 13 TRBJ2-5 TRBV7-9 CASSLSARETQYF TGTGCCAGCAGCTTATCAGCGCGGGAGACCCAGTACTTC
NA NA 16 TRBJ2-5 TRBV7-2 CASSLATLAAGGTQYF TGTGCCAGCAGCTTAGCTACACTAGCGGCAGGGGGGACCCAGTACTTC
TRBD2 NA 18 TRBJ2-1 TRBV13 CASSLGTSGASSYNEQFF TGTGCCAGCAGCTTAGGGACTAGCGGGGCGAGCTCCTACAATGAGCAGTTCTTC
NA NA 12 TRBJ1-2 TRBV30 CAWSVGGTGYTF TGTGCCTGGAGTGTAGGGGGGACTGGCTACACCTTC
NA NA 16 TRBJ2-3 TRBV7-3 CASSPGLNSNTDTQYF TGTGCCAGCAGCCCCGGACTAAACTCCAACACAGATACGCAGTATTTT
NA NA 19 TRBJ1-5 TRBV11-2 CASSLDFRKWPDSNQPQHF TGTGCCAGCAGCTTAGATTTCCGCAAGTGGCCAGATAGCAATCAGCCCCAGCATTTT